This TCR beta chain is from a study of PD-L1 blockade in urothelial cancer. As for the study in general: Blood was tested 3 weeks (second dose) and 6 weeks into treatment.

Profiled with immunoSEQ multiplex PCR; TCRdb holds only in-frame clones, not every one. The sample carries just over 50,000 clones, 60% to 80% recorded once. Urothelial carcinoma, locally advanced or metastatic, affected the patients. The number of samples from each patient was between 1 and 8, taken pretreatment and on-treatment. In germline, CDR1 is SGHTA, CDR2 FQGNSA. This CDR3 comprises 14 residues. Deletions cut 5 bases from V and 4 bases from J, with 15 bases between. This sequence was found in an older man with urothelial cancer. The sequencing used PBMCs, collected around atezolizumab (anti-PD-L1) treatment. The chain recombines TRBV7-2 with TRBJ2-7, with D tentatively TRBD1 (6 bases). The CDR3 sequence: CASSQQGFLYEQYF. CDR3 coding DNA: TGTGCCAGCAGCCAACAGGGTTTCCTTTACGAGCAGTACTTC.